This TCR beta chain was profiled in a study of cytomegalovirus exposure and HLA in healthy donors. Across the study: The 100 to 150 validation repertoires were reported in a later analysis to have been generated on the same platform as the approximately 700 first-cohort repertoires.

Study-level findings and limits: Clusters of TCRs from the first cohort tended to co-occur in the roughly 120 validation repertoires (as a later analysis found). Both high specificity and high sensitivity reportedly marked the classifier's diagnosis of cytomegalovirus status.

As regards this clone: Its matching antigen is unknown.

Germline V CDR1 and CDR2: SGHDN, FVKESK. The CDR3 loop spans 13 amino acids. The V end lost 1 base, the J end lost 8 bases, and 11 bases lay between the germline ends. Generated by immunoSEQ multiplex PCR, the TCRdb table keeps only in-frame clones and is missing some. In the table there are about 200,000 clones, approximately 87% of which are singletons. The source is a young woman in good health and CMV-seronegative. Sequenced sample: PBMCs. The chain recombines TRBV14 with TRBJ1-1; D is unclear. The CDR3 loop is CASSQGSRAEAFF. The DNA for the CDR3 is TGTGCCAGCAGCCAAGGGAGCCGCGCCGAAGCTTTCTTT. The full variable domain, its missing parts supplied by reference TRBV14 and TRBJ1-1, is EAGVTQFPSHSVIEKGQTVTLRCDPISGHDNLYWYRRVMGKEIKFLLHFVKESKQDESGMPNNRFLAERTGGTYSTLKVQPAELEDSGVYFCASSQGSRAEAFFGQGTRLTVV.